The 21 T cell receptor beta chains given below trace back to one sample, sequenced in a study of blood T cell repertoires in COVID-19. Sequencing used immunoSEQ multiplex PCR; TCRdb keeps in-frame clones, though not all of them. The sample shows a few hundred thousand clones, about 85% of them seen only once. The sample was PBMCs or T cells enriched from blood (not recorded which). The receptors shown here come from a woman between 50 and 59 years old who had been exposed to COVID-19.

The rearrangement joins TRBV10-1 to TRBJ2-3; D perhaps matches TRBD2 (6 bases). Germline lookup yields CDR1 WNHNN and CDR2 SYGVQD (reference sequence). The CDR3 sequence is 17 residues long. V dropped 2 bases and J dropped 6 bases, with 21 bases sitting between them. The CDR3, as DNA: TGCGCCAGCAGTGAGGAGGGACCGCCATGGGGAGGCGATACGCAGTATTTT. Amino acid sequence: CASSEEGPPWGGDTQYF.

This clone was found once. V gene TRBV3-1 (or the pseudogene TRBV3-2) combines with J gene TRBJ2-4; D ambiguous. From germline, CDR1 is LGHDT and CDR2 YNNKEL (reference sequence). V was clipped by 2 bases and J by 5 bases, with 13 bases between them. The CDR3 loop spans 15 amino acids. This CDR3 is CASSQPRLSENIQYF. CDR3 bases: TGTGCCAGCAGCCAACCCCGCCTTTCGGAAAACATTCAGTACTTC.

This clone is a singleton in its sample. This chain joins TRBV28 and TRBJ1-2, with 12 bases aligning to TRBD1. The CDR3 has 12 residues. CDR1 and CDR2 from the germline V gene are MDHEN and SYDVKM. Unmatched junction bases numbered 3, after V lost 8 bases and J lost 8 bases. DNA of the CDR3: TGTGCCAGCGGGACAGGGGGCCTAGGCTACACCTTC. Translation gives CASGTGGLGYTF.

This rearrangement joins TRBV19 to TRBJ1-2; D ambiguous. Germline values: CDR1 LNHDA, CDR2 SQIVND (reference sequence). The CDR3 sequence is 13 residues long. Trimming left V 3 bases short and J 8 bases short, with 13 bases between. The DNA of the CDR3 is TGTGCCAGTAGTATGTCCGGAGGCGGCGGCTACACCTTC. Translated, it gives CASSMSGGGGYTF.

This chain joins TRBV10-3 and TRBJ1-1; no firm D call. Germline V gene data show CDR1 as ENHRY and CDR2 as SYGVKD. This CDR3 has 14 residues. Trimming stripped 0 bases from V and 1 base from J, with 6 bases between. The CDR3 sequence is CAISESRSNTEAFF. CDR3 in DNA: TGTGCCATCAGTGAGTCGAGGTCGAACACTGAAGCTTTCTTT.

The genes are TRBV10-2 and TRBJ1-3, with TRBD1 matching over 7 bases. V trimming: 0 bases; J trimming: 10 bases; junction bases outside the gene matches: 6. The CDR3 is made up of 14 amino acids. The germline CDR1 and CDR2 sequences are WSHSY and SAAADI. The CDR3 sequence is CASSESTTGATIYF. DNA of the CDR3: TGCGCCAGCAGTGAGTCGACTACAGGGGCGACCATATATTTT.

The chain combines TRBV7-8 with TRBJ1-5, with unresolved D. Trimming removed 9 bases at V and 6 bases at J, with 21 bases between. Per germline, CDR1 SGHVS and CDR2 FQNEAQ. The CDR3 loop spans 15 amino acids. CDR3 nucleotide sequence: TGTGCCAGTCAACCACCGGGGTTCGAGGGTCAGCCCCAGCATTTT. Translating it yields CASQPPGFEGQPQHF.

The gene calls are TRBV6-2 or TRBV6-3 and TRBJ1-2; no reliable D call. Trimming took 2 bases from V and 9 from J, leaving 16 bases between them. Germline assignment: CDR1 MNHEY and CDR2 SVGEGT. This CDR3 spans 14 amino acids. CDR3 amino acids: CASSYEGGWESYTF. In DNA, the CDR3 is TGTGCCAGCAGTTACGAGGGAGGTTGGGAAAGCTACACCTTC.

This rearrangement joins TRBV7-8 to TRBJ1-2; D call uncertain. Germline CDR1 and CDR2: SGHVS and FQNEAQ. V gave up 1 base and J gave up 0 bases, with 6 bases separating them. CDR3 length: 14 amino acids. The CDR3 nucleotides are TGTGCCAGCAGCTTAGACAGCTCTAACTATGGCTACACCTTC. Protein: CASSLDSSNYGYTF.

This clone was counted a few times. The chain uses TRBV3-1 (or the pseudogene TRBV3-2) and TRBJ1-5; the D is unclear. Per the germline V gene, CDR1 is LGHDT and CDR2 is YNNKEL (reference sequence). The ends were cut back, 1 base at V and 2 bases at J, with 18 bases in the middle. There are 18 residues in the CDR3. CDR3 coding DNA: TGTGCCAGCAGCCAAGGTGGCCTCCCCGGAGTCGGCAATCAGCCCCAGCATTTT. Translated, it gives CASSQGGLPGVGNQPQHF.

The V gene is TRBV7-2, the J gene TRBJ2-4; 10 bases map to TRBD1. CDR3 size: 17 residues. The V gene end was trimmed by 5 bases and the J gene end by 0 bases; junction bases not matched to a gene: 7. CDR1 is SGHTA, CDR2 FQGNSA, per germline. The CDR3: CASSPGQGFLAKNIQYF. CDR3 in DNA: TGTGCCAGCAGCCCGGGACAGGGGTTTCTAGCCAAAAACATTCAGTACTTC.

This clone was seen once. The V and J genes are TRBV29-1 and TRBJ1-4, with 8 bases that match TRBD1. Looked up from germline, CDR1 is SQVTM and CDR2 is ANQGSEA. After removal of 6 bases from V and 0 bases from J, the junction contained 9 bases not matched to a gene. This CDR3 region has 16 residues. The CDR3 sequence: CSVAGTGDTTNEKLFF. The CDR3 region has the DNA TGCAGCGTGGCCGGGACAGGCGATACAACTAATGAAAAACTGTTTTTT.

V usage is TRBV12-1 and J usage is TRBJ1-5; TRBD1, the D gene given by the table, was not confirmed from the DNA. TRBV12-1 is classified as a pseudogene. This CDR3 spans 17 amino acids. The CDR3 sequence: CASSFGVVGQGGQPQHF. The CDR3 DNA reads TGTGCCAGCAGCTTTGGAGTTGTGGGACAGGGAGGTCAGCCCCAGCATTTT.

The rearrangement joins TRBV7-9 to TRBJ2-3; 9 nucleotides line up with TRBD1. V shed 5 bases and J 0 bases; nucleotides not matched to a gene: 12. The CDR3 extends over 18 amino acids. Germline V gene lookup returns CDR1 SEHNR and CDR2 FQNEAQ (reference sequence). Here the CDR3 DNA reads TGTGCCAGCAGCACAAGACAGGGGGTTACCGCTAGCACAGATACGCAGTATTTT. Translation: CASSTRQGVTASTDTQYF.

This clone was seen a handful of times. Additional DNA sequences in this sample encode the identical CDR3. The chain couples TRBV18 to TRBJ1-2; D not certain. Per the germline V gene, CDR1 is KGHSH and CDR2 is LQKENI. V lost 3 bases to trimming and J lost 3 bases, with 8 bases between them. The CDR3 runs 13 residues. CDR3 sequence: CASSPTEDYGYTF. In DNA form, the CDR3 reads TGTGCCAGCTCACCGACTGAGGACTATGGCTACACCTTC.

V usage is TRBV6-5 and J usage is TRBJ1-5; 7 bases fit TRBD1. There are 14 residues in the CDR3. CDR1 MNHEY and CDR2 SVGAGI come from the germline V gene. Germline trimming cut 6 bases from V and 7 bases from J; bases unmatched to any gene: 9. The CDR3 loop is CASSSQGGHQPQHF. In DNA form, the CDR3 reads TGTGCCAGCAGCTCCCAGGGGGGCCACCAGCCCCAGCATTTT.

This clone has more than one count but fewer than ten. CDR3 sequence (DNA): TGTGCCAGCAGCATGCCCGGGACAGGGGTTAGCGGCTACACCTTC. Translated: CASSMPGTGVSGYTF. This sequence joins TRBV5-4 and TRBJ1-2, with 10 bases matching TRBD1. Germline trimming cut 4 bases from V and 8 bases from J; bases unmatched to any gene: 11. The CDR3 loop spans 15 amino acids. The V gene's germline CDR1 is SGHNT and CDR2 YYREEE (reference sequence).

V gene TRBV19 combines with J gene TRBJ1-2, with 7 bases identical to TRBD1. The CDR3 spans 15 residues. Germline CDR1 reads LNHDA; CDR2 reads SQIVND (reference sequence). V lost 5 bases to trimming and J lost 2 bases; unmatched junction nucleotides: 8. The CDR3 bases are TGTGCCAGTAGTGACCCTCCGACAGGGAACTATGGCTACACCTTC. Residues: CASSDPPTGNYGYTF.

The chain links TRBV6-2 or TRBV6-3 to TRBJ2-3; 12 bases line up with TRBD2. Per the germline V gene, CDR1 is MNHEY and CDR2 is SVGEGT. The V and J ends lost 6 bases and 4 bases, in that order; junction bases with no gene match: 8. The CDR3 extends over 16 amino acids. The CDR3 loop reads CASSPRLAGDADTQYF. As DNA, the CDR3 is TGTGCCAGCAGCCCTAGACTAGCGGGGGATGCAGATACGCAGTATTTT.

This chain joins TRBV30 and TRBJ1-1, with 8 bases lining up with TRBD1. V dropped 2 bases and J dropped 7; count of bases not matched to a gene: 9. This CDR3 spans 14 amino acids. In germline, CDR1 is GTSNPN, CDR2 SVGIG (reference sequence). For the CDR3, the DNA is TGTGCCTGGAGTCCCGGGACAGGCTCCCTTGAAGCTTTCTTT. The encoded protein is CAWSPGTGSLEAFF.

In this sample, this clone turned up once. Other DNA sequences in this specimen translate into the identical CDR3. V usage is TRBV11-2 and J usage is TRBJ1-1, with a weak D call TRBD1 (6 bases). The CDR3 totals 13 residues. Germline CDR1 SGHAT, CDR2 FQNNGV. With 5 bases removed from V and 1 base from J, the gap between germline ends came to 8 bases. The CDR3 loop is CASSTTGNTEAFF. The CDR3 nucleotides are TGTGCCAGCAGCACGACAGGGAACACTGAAGCTTTCTTT.